These T cell receptor beta chains were read from a single sample in a study of T cell responses to AZD1222 COVID-19 vaccine. Assay: immunoSEQ multiplex PCR; the TCRdb copy retains only in-frame clones and omits some. The repertoire holds 150,000 to 160,000 clones, with around nine tenths as singletons. The sequencing used peripheral blood, collected on day 0 of AZD1222 vaccination. Source of these receptors: an adult in good health. The CDR3 runs from the conserved cysteine through the conserved F or W. Fields, in order: J gene, CDR3 length, V gene, CDR3 protein.

j_call: TRBJ2-7
cdr3_length: 14
v_call: TRBV28
cdr3_aa: CASSPSGGSYEQYF

j_call: TRBJ1-2
cdr3_length: 15
v_call: TRBV6-5
cdr3_aa: CASRPGQEANYGYTF

j_call: TRBJ1-1
cdr3_length: 15
v_call: TRBV29-1
cdr3_aa: CSVEAPTGAITEAFF

j_call: TRBJ1-5
cdr3_length: 15
v_call: TRBV28
cdr3_aa: CASRGQGKGNQPQHF

j_call: TRBJ1-5
cdr3_length: 13
v_call: TRBV7-2
cdr3_aa: CASSLQTDQPQHF

j_call: TRBJ2-7
cdr3_length: 13
v_call: TRBV7-3
cdr3_aa: CASSSQGPYEQYF

j_call: TRBJ2-3
cdr3_length: 12
v_call: TRBV11-2
cdr3_aa: CASSRNTDTQYF

j_call: TRBJ1-2
cdr3_length: 18
v_call: TRBV27
cdr3_aa: CASTGGAGAGSTNYGYTF

j_call: TRBJ2-7
cdr3_length: 16
v_call: TRBV20-1
cdr3_aa: CSASGYPRGTSYEQYF

j_call: TRBJ2-1
cdr3_length: 17
v_call: TRBV5-1
cdr3_aa: CASSPSPGATSYNEQFF

j_call: TRBJ2-3
cdr3_length: 15
v_call: TRBV7-2
cdr3_aa: CASSLYLTGPDTQYF

j_call: TRBJ1-6
cdr3_length: 17
v_call: TRBV2
cdr3_aa: CASRSTGGRNNNSPLHF

j_call: TRBJ2-5
cdr3_length: 14
v_call: TRBV5-1
cdr3_aa: CASSVPGLGETQYF

j_call: TRBJ1-1
cdr3_length: 12
v_call: TRBV6-5
cdr3_aa: CASSFNRGEAFF

j_call: TRBJ2-2
cdr3_length: 14
v_call: TRBV9
cdr3_aa: CASSVGGPTGELFF

j_call: TRBJ2-7
cdr3_length: 13
v_call: TRBV7-3
cdr3_aa: CASSQAGYAEQYF

j_call: TRBJ1-6
cdr3_length: 16
v_call: TRBV7-2
cdr3_aa: CASSFGQGSYNSPLHF

j_call: TRBJ1-2
cdr3_length: 11
v_call: TRBV10-2
cdr3_aa: CASSAGGRNTF

j_call: TRBJ1-2
cdr3_length: 13
v_call: TRBV24-1
cdr3_aa: CATSDTARYGYTF

j_call: TRBJ1-3
cdr3_length: 14
v_call: TRBV5-1
cdr3_aa: CASSRTGGENTIYF

j_call: TRBJ1-1
cdr3_length: 15
v_call: TRBV7-9
cdr3_aa: CASSFSRAVGTEAFF

j_call: TRBJ1-1
cdr3_length: 14
v_call: TRBV5-4
cdr3_aa: CASSLGQGRTEAFF

j_call: TRBJ2-1
cdr3_length: 14
v_call: TRBV4-1
cdr3_aa: CASSQAATRDEQFF

j_call: TRBJ2-1
cdr3_length: 16
v_call: TRBV29-1
cdr3_aa: CSSRGRARGGYNEQFF